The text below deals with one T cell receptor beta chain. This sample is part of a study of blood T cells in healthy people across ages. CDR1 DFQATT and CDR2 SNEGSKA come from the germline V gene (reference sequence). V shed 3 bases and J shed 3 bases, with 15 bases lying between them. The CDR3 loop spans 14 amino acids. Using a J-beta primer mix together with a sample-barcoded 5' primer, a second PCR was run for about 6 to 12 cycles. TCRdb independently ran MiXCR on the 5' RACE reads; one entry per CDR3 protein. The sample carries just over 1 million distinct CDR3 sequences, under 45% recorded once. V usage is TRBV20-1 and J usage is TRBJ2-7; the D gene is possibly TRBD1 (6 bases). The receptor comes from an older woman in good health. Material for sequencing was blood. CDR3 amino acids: CSARERTVIYEQYF. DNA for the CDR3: TGCAGTGCTAGGGAGAGGACAGTGATCTACGAGCAGTACTTC.